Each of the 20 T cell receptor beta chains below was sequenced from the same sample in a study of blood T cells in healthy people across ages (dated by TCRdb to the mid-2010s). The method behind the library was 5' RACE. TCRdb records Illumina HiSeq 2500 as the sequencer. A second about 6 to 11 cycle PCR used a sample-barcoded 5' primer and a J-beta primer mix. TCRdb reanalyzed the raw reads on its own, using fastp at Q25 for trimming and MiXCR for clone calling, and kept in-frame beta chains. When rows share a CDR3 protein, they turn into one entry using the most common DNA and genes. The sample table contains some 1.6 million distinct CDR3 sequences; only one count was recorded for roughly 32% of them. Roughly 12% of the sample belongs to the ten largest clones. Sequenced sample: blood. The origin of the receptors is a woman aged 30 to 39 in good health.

The CDR3 sequence: CASSQQGLAGKRSYNEQFF. CDR3 in DNA: TGCGCCAGCAGCCAACAGGGACTAGCGGGAAAGAGGTCCTACAATGAGCAGTTCTTC. This chain uses TRBV4-1 with TRBJ2-1; 13 bases line up with TRBD2. Germline V gene lookup returns CDR1 MGHRA and CDR2 YSYEKL. There are 19 residues in the CDR3. V dropped 2 bases and J dropped 1; count of bases not matched to a gene: 8.

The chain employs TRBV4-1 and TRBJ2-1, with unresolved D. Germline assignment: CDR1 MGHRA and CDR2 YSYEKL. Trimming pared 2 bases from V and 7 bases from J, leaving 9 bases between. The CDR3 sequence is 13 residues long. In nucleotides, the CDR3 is TGCGCCAGCAGCCAAATCCTTAGAAATGAGCAGTTCTTC. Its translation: CASSQILRNEQFF.

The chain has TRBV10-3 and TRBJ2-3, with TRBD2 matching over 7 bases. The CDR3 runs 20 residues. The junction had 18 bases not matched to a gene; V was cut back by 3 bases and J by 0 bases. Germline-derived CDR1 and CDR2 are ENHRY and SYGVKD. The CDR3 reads CAISDRGVTTFPFSTDTQYF. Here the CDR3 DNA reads TGTGCCATCAGTGATCGGGGGGTTACCACGTTCCCTTTTAGCACAGATACGCAGTATTTT.

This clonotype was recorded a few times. CDR3 protein: CASSSKNRAEADTQYF. CDR3 in DNA: TGTGCCAGCAGCTCCAAAAACAGGGCCGAAGCGGATACGCAGTATTTT. J is TRBJ2-3 and V is TRBV13, with D possibly matching TRBD1 (6 bases). The CDR3 runs 16 residues. The germline CDR1 and CDR2 sequences are PRHDT and FYEKMQ (reference sequence). V was shortened by 4 bases and J by 6 bases, with 20 bases between the two germline ends. Filled out from reference TRBV13 and TRBJ2-3, the complete variable domain reads AAGVIQSPRHLIKEKRETATLKCYPIPRHDTVYWYQQGPGQDPQFLISFYEKMQSDKGSIPDRFSAQQFSDYHSELNMSSLELGDSALYFCASSSKNRAEADTQYFGPGTRLTVL.

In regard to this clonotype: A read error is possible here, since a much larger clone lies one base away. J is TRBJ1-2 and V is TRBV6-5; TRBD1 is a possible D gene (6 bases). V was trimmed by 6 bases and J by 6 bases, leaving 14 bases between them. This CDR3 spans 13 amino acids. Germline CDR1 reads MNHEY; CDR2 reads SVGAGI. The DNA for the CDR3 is TGTGCCAGCAGCCGCATAGGGGGAGATGGCTACACCTTC. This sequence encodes CASSRIGGDGYTF.

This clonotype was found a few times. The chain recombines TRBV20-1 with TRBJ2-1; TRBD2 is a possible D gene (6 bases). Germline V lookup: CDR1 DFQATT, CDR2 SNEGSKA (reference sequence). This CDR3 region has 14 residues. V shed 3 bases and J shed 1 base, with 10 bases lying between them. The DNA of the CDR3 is TGCAGTGCTAGCGGTGGGGGGTCCTACAATGAGCAGTTCTTC. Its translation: CSASGGGSYNEQFF.

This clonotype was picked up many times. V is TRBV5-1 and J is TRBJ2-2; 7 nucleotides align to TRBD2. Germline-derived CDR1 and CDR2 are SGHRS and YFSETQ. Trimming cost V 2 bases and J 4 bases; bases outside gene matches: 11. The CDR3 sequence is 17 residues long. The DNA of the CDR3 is TGCGCCAGCAGCTTACGGTTACGGGAGGTTTCCACCGGGGAGCTGTTTTTT. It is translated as CASSLRLREVSTGELFF.

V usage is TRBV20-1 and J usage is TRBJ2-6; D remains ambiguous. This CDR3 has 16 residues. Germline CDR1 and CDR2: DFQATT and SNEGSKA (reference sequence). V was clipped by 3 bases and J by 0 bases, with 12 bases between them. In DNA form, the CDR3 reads TGCAGTGCTAGCGGGCAGCTTTTCTCTGGGGCCAACGTCCTGACTTTC. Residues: CSASGQLFSGANVLTF.

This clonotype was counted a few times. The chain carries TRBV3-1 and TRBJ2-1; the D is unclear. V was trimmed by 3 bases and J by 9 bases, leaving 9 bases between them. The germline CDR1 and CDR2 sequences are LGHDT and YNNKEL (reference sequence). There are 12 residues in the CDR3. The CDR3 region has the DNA TGTGCCAGCAGCCAGTCTGTAGGTGAGCAGTTCTTC. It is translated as CASSQSVGEQFF.

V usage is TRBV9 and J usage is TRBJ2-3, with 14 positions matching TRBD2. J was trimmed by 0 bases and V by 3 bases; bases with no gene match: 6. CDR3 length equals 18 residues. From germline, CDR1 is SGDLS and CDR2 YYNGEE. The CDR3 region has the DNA TGTGCCAGCAGCGCCCGACTAGCGGGGGGGACTAGCACAGATACGCAGTATTTT. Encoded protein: CASSARLAGGTSTDTQYF. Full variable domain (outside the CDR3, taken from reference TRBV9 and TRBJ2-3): DSGVTQTPKHLITATGQRVTLRCSPRSGDLSVYWYQQSLDQGLQFLIQYYNGEERAKGNILERFSAQQFPDLHSELNLSSLELGDSALYFCASSARLAGGTSTDTQYFGPGTRLTVL.

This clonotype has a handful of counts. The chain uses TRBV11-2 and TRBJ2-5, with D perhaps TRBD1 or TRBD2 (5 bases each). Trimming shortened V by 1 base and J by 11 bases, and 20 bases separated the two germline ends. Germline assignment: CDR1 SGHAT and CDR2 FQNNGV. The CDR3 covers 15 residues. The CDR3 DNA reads TGTGCCAGCAGCTTAGGCGGGCTGGGGCTACGCGGGCAGTACTTC. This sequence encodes CASSLGGLGLRGQYF.

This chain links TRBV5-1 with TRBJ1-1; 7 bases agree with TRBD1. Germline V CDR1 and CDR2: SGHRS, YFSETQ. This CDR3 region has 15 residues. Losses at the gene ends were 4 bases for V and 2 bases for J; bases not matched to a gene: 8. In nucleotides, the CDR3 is TGCGCCAGCAGCGGAACGGGACAGCACAACACTGAAGCTTTCTTT. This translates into CASSGTGQHNTEAFF.

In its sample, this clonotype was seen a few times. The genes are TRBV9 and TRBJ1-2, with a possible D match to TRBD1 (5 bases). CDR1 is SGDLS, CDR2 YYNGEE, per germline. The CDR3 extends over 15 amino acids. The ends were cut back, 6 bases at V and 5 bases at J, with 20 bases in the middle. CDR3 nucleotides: TGTGCCAGCACGTCGTCGGGGGGAAATTGGTATGGCTACACCTTC. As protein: CASTSSGGNWYGYTF.

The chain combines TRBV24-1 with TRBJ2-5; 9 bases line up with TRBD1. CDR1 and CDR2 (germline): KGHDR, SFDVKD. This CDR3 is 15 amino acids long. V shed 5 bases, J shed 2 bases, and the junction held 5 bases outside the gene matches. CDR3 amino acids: CATSVGTGKQETQYF. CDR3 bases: TGTGCCACCAGTGTAGGGACAGGGAAACAAGAGACCCAGTACTTC.

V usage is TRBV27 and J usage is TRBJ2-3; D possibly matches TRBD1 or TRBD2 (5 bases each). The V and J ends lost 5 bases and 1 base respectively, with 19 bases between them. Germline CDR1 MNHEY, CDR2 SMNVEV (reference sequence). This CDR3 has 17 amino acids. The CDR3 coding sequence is TGTGCCAGCAGTCCCGTGCCCATAGTGGGACGCACAGATACGCAGTATTTT. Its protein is CASSPVPIVGRTDTQYF.

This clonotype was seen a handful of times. The CDR3 DNA reads TGTGCCAGCAGCCCATGGCCTGGGGCCAACGTCCTGACTTTC. Its protein is CASSPWPGANVLTF. The J gene is TRBJ2-6, the V gene TRBV7-6; no reliable D call. The ends were cut back, 5 bases at V and 2 bases at J, with 7 bases in the middle. Germline-derived CDR1 and CDR2 are SGHVS and FNYEAQ. The CDR3 covers 14 residues.

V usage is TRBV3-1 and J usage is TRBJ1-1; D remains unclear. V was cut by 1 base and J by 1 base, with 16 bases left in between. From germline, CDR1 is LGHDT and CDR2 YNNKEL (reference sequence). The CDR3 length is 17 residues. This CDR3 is CASSQGNKLDENTEAFF. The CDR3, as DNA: TGTGCCAGCAGCCAAGGTAACAAATTAGATGAGAACACTGAAGCTTTCTTT.

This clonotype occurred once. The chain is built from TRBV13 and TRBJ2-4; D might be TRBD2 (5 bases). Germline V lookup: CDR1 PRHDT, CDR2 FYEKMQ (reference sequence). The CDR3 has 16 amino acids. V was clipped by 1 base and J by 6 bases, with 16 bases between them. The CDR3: CASSLEEGGGGNIQYF. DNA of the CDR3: TGTGCCAGCAGCTTAGAGGAAGGAGGAGGAGGAAACATTCAGTACTTC.

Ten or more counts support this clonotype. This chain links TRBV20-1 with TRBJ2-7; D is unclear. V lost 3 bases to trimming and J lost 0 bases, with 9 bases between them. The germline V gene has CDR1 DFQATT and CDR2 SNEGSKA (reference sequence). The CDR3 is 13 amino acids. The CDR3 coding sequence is TGCAGTGCTAGTAACGCGGACTCCTACGAGCAGTACTTC. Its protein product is CSASNADSYEQYF.

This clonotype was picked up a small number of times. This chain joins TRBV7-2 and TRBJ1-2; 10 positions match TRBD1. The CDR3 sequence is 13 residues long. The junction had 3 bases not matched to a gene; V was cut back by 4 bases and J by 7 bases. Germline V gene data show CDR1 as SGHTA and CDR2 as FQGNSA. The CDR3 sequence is CASSSGQGFGYTF. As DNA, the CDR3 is TGTGCCAGCAGCTCGGGACAGGGGTTTGGCTACACCTTC.